A selection of T cell receptor beta chains follows, all from one sample in a study of T cells in Graves' hyperthyroidism and ophthalmopathy. One entry per CDR3 protein, called by TCRdb with MiXCR from the multiplex PCR reads. The profile shows around 570,000 distinct CDR3 sequences, nearly 20% of them singletons. The source material was blood. These receptors came from a man between 40 and 49 years old with Graves' ophthalmopathy. Each CDR3 is given without its conserved first and last residue.

TRBV5-4	TRBJ2-3	ASSFLFSGSGDTQY
TRBV11-2	TRBJ2-3	ASSPRLSTDTQY
TRBV12-3/TRBV12-4	TRBJ2-5	ASSRLAGGQETQY
TRBV5-1	TRBJ1-5	ASSFDGYQPQH
TRBV14	TRBJ1-1	ASSPVNTEAF
TRBV7-2	TRBJ2-7	ASSLGLAGPNLYEQY
TRBV11-2	TRBJ2-5	ASSLGQGGTQY
TRBV15	TRBJ1-1	ATNRDRAGTEAF
TRBV5-1	TRBJ1-6	ASSLDFDSPLH
TRBV6-2/TRBV6-3	TRBJ2-7	ASSIYAGGDYEQY
TRBV5-1	TRBJ2-1	ASSPLGAGGPNEQF
TRBV20-1	TRBJ2-7	SAPAPGLWYEQY
TRBV6-1	TRBJ1-2	ASNSPGQNNLNYGYT
TRBV20-1	TRBJ2-7	SAPGPLGLDEQY
TRBV6-1	TRBJ1-2	ASSTDGTHYGYT
TRBV2	TRBJ1-2	ASSRRDRDPIDGYT
TRBV5-6	TRBJ1-2	ASSLPGTDFDT
TRBV19	TRBJ2-4	ASSSQGANIQY
TRBV20-1	TRBJ2-7	SASTPIEQY
TRBV2	TRBJ2-1	ASSETRGGRQF
TRBV7-2	TRBJ2-1	ASSLKLWTRNEQF
TRBV9	TRBJ1-4	ASSPRVEKEKLF
TRBV5-1	TRBJ1-6	ASSPDRNNSPLH
TRBV28	TRBJ1-4	ASSFSTTGLNEKLF
TRBV14	TRBJ1-6	ASSPLVTNSPLH
TRBV12-3/TRBV12-4	TRBJ2-7	ASSLLAGSDQY
TRBV7-8	TRBJ1-4	ASTRTGTTNEKLF
TRBV20-1	TRBJ1-5	SASQGINQPQH
TRBV18	TRBJ1-1	ASSPPGQGLRNTEAF
TRBV19	TRBJ1-5	ASSIGDNQPQH
TRBV6-2/TRBV6-3	TRBJ2-1	ASTPPLPGNEQF
TRBV6-1	TRBJ1-2	ASRTGNGYT
TRBV6-1	TRBJ2-3	ASRSGGRADTQY
TRBV12-3/TRBV12-4	TRBJ2-1	ASSFDGWGFTMNEQF
TRBV4-1	TRBJ1-3	ASSPGQGPSSGNTIY
TRBV6-2/TRBV6-3	TRBJ2-7	ASIPTGTGSYEQY
TRBV3-1	TRBJ2-7	ASSQATILSYEQY
TRBV27	TRBJ2-5	ASRPGQGVETQY
TRBV6-1	TRBJ2-3	ASTRQWGTDTQY
TRBV7-8	TRBJ2-5	ASSPGQGLLETQY
TRBV20-1	TRBJ2-5	SARKTGIGQAQY
TRBV11-2	TRBJ2-1	ASSLESGRAGGQF
TRBV3-1	TRBJ2-3	ASSHTGLTDTQY
TRBV20-1	TRBJ2-2	SAGTSGRVTGELF
TRBV9	TRBJ1-2	ASSETPNRGYGYT